The 27 T cell receptor beta chains in this list originate from one sample, sequenced in a study of tumor-infiltrating lymphocytes in oesophageal squamous cell carcinoma. TCRdb re-derived calls from the PCR reads in MiXCR, one entry per CDR3 protein. In the table there are some 21,000 distinct CDR3 sequences, under 45% of which are singletons. The sequenced material came from esophageal tumor tissue. All receptors derive from a male donor with esophageal squamous cell carcinoma.

This clonotype was seen many times. V is TRBV7-9 and J is TRBJ2-7; 12 bases line up with TRBD2. Germline lookup yields CDR1 SEHNR and CDR2 FQNEAQ (reference sequence). After removal of 4 bases from V and 4 bases from J, the junction contained 5 bases not matched to a gene. There are 15 residues in the CDR3. The CDR3 DNA reads TGTGCCAGCAGCTCGCGCGGGACTAGCGGGTACGAGCAGTACTTC. This translates into CASSSRGTSGYEQYF.

The chain carries TRBV6-8 and TRBJ2-1; maybe TRBD2 (7 bases). V lost 0 bases to trimming and J lost 6 bases, with 15 bases between them. Germline V lookup: CDR1 MNHGY, CDR2 SAAAGT. The CDR3 length is 16 residues. CDR3 protein: CASSYSLGGALNEQFF. As DNA, the CDR3 is TGTGCCAGCAGTTACTCCTTGGGGGGGGCCCTCAATGAGCAGTTCTTC.

This clonotype showed up many times. The CDR3 does not end in the conserved phenylalanine or tryptophan, so this is likely a read error. The limits of the CDR3 on the DNA are not certain, so only TCRdb's listed CDR3 is given. The chain combines TRBV7-2 with TRBJ2-5; the D call TRBD1 from the table was never checked on the DNA. The CDR3 length is 8 residues, termini included. CDR1 SGHTA and CDR2 FQGNSA come from the germline V gene. Here the CDR3 reads CASSLHPP.

The chain couples TRBV6-5 to TRBJ2-7; unclear D gene. This CDR3 has 14 amino acids. V gave up 4 bases and J gave up 0 bases, with 10 bases separating them. From germline, CDR1 is MNHEY and CDR2 SVGAGI. The CDR3 is CASSSRWLSYEQYF. The CDR3 coding sequence is TGTGCCAGCAGTTCCAGGTGGCTCTCCTACGAGCAGTACTTC.

Sample share makes this clonotype medium-sized. The CDR3 DNA follows: TGTGCCAGCAGCTTAGGACAGGGGCTAAATGAGCAGTTCTTC. Translating it yields CASSLGQGLNEQFF. The rearrangement uses TRBV7-3 and TRBJ2-1; TRBD1 matches 9 bases. This CDR3 has 14 amino acids. With 2 bases clipped from V and 7 bases from J, the junction kept 3 bases outside the gene matches. Germline V lookup: CDR1 SGHTA, CDR2 FQGTGA.

Written as DNA, the CDR3 is TGCGCCAGCACCCCGGGACAGGGGTCCTTTCGGTCCTACAATGAGCAGTTCTTC. Translated: CASTPGQGSFRSYNEQFF. J is TRBJ2-1 and V is TRBV23-1; TRBD1 matches at 10 bases. TRBV23-1 is known as an ORF, though its function is uncertain. After removal of 7 bases from V and 1 base from J, the junction contained 13 bases not matched to a gene. The CDR3 is 18 amino acids.

This clonotype was picked up many times. The germline gene is not matched at one end of the junction; a read error may be the cause. This chain joins TRBV7-7 and TRBJ2-2; D is undetermined. Germline-derived CDR1 and CDR2 are SSHAT and FNYEAQ (reference sequence). This CDR3 comprises 13 residues. Written as DNA, the CDR3 is TGTGCTAGCAGGAGTCAGAACACCGGGGAGCTGTTTTTT. This encodes CASRSQNTGELFF.

The chain carries TRBV20-1 and TRBJ2-3, with D maybe TRBD2 (5 bases). Trimming cost V 0 bases and J 3 bases, with 10 bases left between them. Germline lookup yields CDR1 DFQATT and CDR2 SNEGSKA (reference sequence). The CDR3 extends over 14 amino acids. The CDR3: CSARDTSMTDTQYF. CDR3 bases: TGCAGTGCTAGAGATACTAGTATGACAGATACGCAGTATTTT.

Comments on this clonotype: The DNA is omitted, as the CDR3 cannot be located on it reliably, and the CDR3 follows TCRdb's listing. The V call is TRBV7-3, the J call TRBJ2-5; the DNA was not compared with TRBD1, the D call given in the table. Germline CDR1 SGHTA, CDR2 FQGTGA. The CDR3 numbers 23 amino acids, ends counted. The CDR3 loop reads CASSLGTEIHPSTLGTGRETQYF.

A remark on this clonotype: The germline gene is not matched at one end of the junction; a read error may be the cause. This sequence joins TRBV7-7 and TRBJ2-1; D is unresolved. The CDR3 consists of 13 residues. CDR1 and CDR2 from the germline V gene are SSHAT and FNYEAQ (reference sequence). The CDR3 DNA is TGTGCTAGCAGCTTTACTATAGGTAATGAGCAGTTCTTC. Amino acid sequence: CASSFTIGNEQFF.

This clonotype has at least ten counts. V and J are TRBV4-1 and TRBJ1-5; 7 bases map to TRBD1. The CDR3 has 17 residues. With 0 bases clipped from V and 6 bases from J, the junction kept 11 bases outside the gene matches. Germline CDR1 reads MGHRA; CDR2 reads YSYEKL. The CDR3 bases are TGCGCCAGCAGCCAAGAAAGTGGCAGGGGGTTCAGTCAGCCCCAGCATTTT. It translates to CASSQESGRGFSQPQHF.

This clonotype was counted ten times or more. The chain combines TRBV2 with TRBJ2-5, with 7 bases identical to TRBD2. CDR3 length: 12 amino acids. Germline values: CDR1 SNHLY, CDR2 FYNNEI. V gave up 9 bases and J gave up 5 bases; unmatched junction bases: 6. This chain's CDR3 is CARGGTVETQYF. For the CDR3, the DNA is TGTGCCAGGGGGGGGACGGTCGAGACCCAGTACTTC.

The J gene is TRBJ2-3, the V gene TRBV27; 7 bases map to TRBD2. Germline V CDR1 and CDR2: MNHEY, SMNVEV (reference sequence). The V and J ends lost 8 bases and 4 bases, in that order; junction bases with no gene match: 3. CDR3 size: 12 residues. The CDR3 is CASGTSADTQYF. The CDR3 DNA is TGTGCCAGCGGCACTAGCGCAGATACGCAGTATTTT.

The sample holds many counts of this clonotype. The chain recombines TRBV15 with TRBJ2-1, with 7 positions matching TRBD2. The CDR3 covers 15 residues. Trimming cost V 1 base and J 1 base; bases outside gene matches: 1. The germline V gene has CDR1 LNHNV and CDR2 YYDKDF (reference sequence). The CDR3 region is CATSRVRESYNEQFF. The CDR3 coding sequence is TGTGCCACCAGCAGAGTGCGGGAGTCCTACAATGAGCAGTTCTTC. Complete variable domain (other parts from reference TRBV15 and TRBJ2-1): DAMVIQNPRYQVTQFGKPVTLSCSQTLNHNVMYWYQQKSSQAPKLLFHYYDKDFNNEADTPDNFQSRRPNTSFCFLDIRSPGLGDTAMYLCATSRVRESYNEQFFGPGTRLTVL.

This clonotype occurred many times. The rearrangement uses TRBV28 and TRBJ1-5, with 8 bases identical to TRBD1. With 3 bases clipped from V and 3 bases from J, the junction kept 7 bases outside the gene matches. This CDR3 spans 16 amino acids. The germline V gene encodes CDR1 MDHEN and CDR2 SYDVKM. CDR3 bases: TGTGCCAGCAGTTTGGTCCAGGGGGCTGACAATCAGCCCCAGCATTTT. It specifies CASSLVQGADNQPQHF.

This clonotype was observed many times. The V gene is TRBV5-6, the J gene TRBJ2-1, with D unresolved. Trimming shortened V by 2 bases and J by 5 bases, and 8 bases separated the two germline ends. The germline gives CDR1 SGHDT, CDR2 YYEEEE. This CDR3 region has 13 residues. The CDR3 is CASSFTSNNEQFF. In DNA form, the CDR3 reads TGTGCCAGCAGCTTCACGAGCAACAATGAGCAGTTCTTC.

At least ten counts were recorded for this clonotype. The chain is built from TRBV6-2 or TRBV6-3 and TRBJ2-5; D is uncertain. Trimming pared 0 bases from V and 4 bases from J, leaving 12 bases between. Germline loops: CDR1 MNHEY, CDR2 SVGEGT. The CDR3 has 15 amino acids. The CDR3 sequence is CASSYSAGDLETQYF. The CDR3 DNA reads TGTGCCAGCAGTTACTCAGCTGGGGATCTAGAGACCCAGTACTTC.

The CDR3 here is CASRIQGYGYTF. Written as DNA, the CDR3 is TGTGCCAGCAGAATACAGGGCTATGGCTACACCTTC. This rearrangement joins TRBV6-9 to TRBJ2-4; tentatively, D is TRBD1 (6 bases). Near its end, the DNA agrees better with TRBJ1-2, so the J call may be wrong. The CDR3 spans 12 residues. Germline V CDR1 and CDR2: MNHGY, SVAAGI.

This clonotype was seen at least ten times. The chain has TRBV5-4 and TRBJ1-1, with D possibly matching TRBD1 (6 bases). The germline V gene has CDR1 SGHNT and CDR2 YYREEE (reference sequence). Trimming removed 0 bases at V and 1 base at J, with 13 bases between. CDR3 length: 16 amino acids. DNA of the CDR3: TGTGCCAGCAGCTTGGGCGGTGGCAGGGGGAACACTGAAGCTTTCTTT. Translating it yields CASSLGGGRGNTEAFF. Supplemented by reference TRBV5-4 and TRBJ1-1, the full variable domain reads ETGVTQSPTHLIKTRGQQVTLRCSSQSGHNTVSWYQQALGQGPQFIFQYYREEENGRGNFPPRFSGLQFPNYSSELNVNALELDDSALYLCASSLGGGRGNTEAFFGQGTRLTVV.

This clonotype was counted ten times or more. V and J are TRBV6-1 and TRBJ2-7, with D perhaps TRBD2 (6 bases). CDR3 length equals 13 residues. The V end lost 7 bases, the J end lost 5 bases, and 15 bases lay between the germline ends. CDR1 is MNHNS, CDR2 SASEGT, per germline. The CDR3 DNA reads as TGTGCCAGCACCTGGGGGGTTAGAAACGAGCAGTACTTC. The encoded protein is CASTWGVRNEQYF.

In its sample, this clonotype was seen many times. This chain links TRBV27 with TRBJ1-4; possibly TRBD1 for D (5 bases). The CDR3 length is 13 residues. Germline lookup yields CDR1 MNHEY and CDR2 SMNVEV (reference sequence). Trimming pared 2 bases from V and 6 bases from J, leaving 7 bases between. CDR3 in amino acids: CASSLAGYEKLFF. CDR3 sequence (DNA): TGTGCCAGCAGTTTAGCAGGGTATGAAAAACTGTTTTTT.

This clonotype was picked up many times. This may stem from a read error, because a much larger clone lies one nucleotide away. The chain links TRBV7-9 to TRBJ2-1; no clear D. The CDR3 totals 15 residues. CDR1 is SEHNR, CDR2 FQNEAQ, per germline (reference sequence). Trimming took 1 base from V and 13 from J, leaving 20 bases between them. For the CDR3, the DNA is TGTGCCAGCAGCTTAGGACAAATAAGGAAAGAGACCCAGTTCTTC. This codes for CASSLGQIRKETQFF.

About this clonotype itself: A single base separates this from a much larger clone, so it may be a read error. The CDR3 coding sequence is TGTGCCAGCTCTCCTCAGCTAGCTTACAATGAGCAGTACTTC. It yields the protein CASSPQLAYNEQYF. This chain connects TRBV18 to TRBJ2-1; the D gene is possibly TRBD2 (5 bases). The J call is in doubt because the DNA end fits TRBJ2-7 better. The CDR3 loop spans 14 amino acids. The germline CDR1 and CDR2 sequences are KGHSH and LQKENI.

This clonotype was recorded at least ten times. CDR3 DNA: TGTGCCAGCACCGATAGCGGGGGGGCCTACAATGAGCAGTACTTC. Amino acid sequence: CASTDSGGAYNEQYF. V and J are TRBV7-2 and TRBJ2-1; 11 bases match TRBD2. Matching the DNA end better, TRBJ2-7 makes the J call doubtful. Per germline, CDR1 SGHTA and CDR2 FQGNSA. This CDR3 comprises 15 residues.

CDR3 sequence (DNA): TGTGCCAGCAGGCTAGCAGGGGGAGTGGAGACCCAGTACTTC. Its protein product is CASRLAGGVETQYF. The rearrangement links TRBV6-5 to TRBJ2-5, with TRBD1 identical over 7 bases. Germline values: CDR1 MNHEY, CDR2 SVGAGI. The V and J ends lost 6 bases and 5 bases, in that order; junction bases with no gene match: 9. The CDR3 is made up of 14 amino acids.

This clonotype was recorded many times. This chain uses TRBV5-1 with TRBJ2-1; D remains unclear. The CDR3 length is 11 residues. Trimming stripped 0 bases from V and 8 bases from J, with 3 bases between. Germline CDR1 reads SGHRS; CDR2 reads YFSETQ. CDR3 sequence (DNA): TGCGCCAGCAGCTTGGGCCATGAGCAGTTCTTC. It codes for CASSLGHEQFF. Combining the CDR3 with reference TRBV5-1 and TRBJ2-1 gives the whole variable domain KAGVTQTPRYLIKTRGQQVTLSCSPISGHRSVSWYQQTPGQGLQFLFEYFSETQRNKGNFPGRFSGRQFSNSRSEMNVSTLELGDSALYLCASSLGHEQFFGPGTRLTVL.

The chain couples TRBV7-3 to TRBJ2-7, with TRBD2 matching 15 bases. The better agreement between TRBJ2-1 and the DNA end casts doubt on the J call. Germline assignment: CDR1 SGHTA and CDR2 FQGTGA. The CDR3 runs to 14 residues. CDR3 sequence (DNA): TGTGCCAGCAGCTCCGGACTAGCGGGAGGGGAGCAGTTCTTC. The encoded protein is CASSSGLAGGEQFF.